This paragraph reports one T cell receptor (beta chain). V was pared by 4 bases and J by 4 bases, with 10 bases between. Germline lookup yields CDR1 SNHLY and CDR2 FYNNEI. This CDR3 is 13 amino acids long. Some clones are missing from TCRdb's copy, which holds only in-frame ones; the method was immunoSEQ multiplex PCR. The sample consists of 30,000 to 40,000 clones, around 90% of them appearing once. The record originates from a study of technical replicates of blood from several donors. The material sequenced was PBMCs. This TCR derives from a human donor in good health. Some clones in this sample may be carry-over from other donors' samples. The V and J genes are TRBV2 and TRBJ1-1; D might be TRBD1 (5 bases). The DNA of the CDR3 is TGTGCCAGCAGTGTGACTAGGGGCACTGAAGCTTTCTTT. Encoded protein: CASSVTRGTEAFF.